The 30 T cell receptor beta chains given below trace back to one sample, sequenced in a study of blood T cell repertoires in COVID-19. TCRdb's table, derived via immunoSEQ multiplex PCR, lists solely in-frame clones and lacks some. The sample has about 53,000 clones; 86% are singletons. The sequenced sample consisted of peripheral blood. These TCRs come from an elderly man with acute or convalescent COVID-19.

J is TRBJ2-2 and V is TRBV18; 7 positions match TRBD2. The CDR3 is 17 residues long. CDR1 and CDR2 (germline): KGHSH, LQKENI. Trimming at V came to 4 bases and at J to 0 bases, leaving 8 bases not matched to a gene. CDR3 sequence (DNA): TGTGCCAGCTCACTTCAAGGGAGCGGGACGAACACCGGGGAGCTGTTTTTT. As protein: CASSLQGSGTNTGELFF.

This clone showed up just a few times. The chain joins TRBV14 to TRBJ2-1; 12 bases map to TRBD2. The ends lost 4 bases at V and 4 bases at J; junction bases unmatched: 2. The CDR3 runs to 15 residues. Germline V gene sequence: CDR1 SGHDN, CDR2 FVKESK. CDR3 in amino acids: CASSPLAGGYNEQFF. CDR3 sequence (DNA): TGTGCCAGCAGCCCACTAGCGGGGGGTTACAATGAGCAGTTCTTC. The full variable domain, completed using reference TRBV14 and TRBJ2-1, is EAGVTQFPSHSVIEKGQTVTLRCDPISGHDNLYWYRRVMGKEIKFLLHFVKESKQDESGMPNNRFLAERTGGTYSTLKVQPAELEDSGVYFCASSPLAGGYNEQFFGPGTRLTVL.

This clone was detected a few times. CDR3 in amino acids: CASSLTQGNTDGYTF. DNA of the CDR3: TGTGCCAGCAGCCTTACACAGGGAAACACAGATGGCTACACCTTC. The chain couples TRBV7-9 to TRBJ1-2; TRBD1 might be the D (6 bases). CDR3 length equals 15 residues. The V end was cut by 5 bases, the J end by 6 bases, with 19 bases between. Germline V gives CDR1 SEHNR, CDR2 FQNEAQ (reference sequence).

This sequence joins TRBV6-1 and TRBJ1-1; D gene uncertain. This CDR3 contains 12 residues. The germline V and J ends were trimmed by 3 bases and 7 bases, with 9 bases remaining between them. CDR1 MNHNS and CDR2 SASEGT come from the germline V gene. CDR3 bases: TGTGCCAGCAGTGAGAGCCCCGGTGAAGCTTTCTTT. Translating gives CASSESPGEAFF.

The chain joins TRBV10-3 to TRBJ1-5, with a tentative D call TRBD1 (6 bases). Trimming cost V 3 bases and J 2 bases, with 8 bases left between them. CDR3 length equals 14 residues. Germline V gives CDR1 ENHRY, CDR2 SYGVKD. The CDR3 nucleotides are TGTGCCATCAGTGACGACAGGCGCAATCAGCCCCAGCATTTT. Amino acid sequence: CAISDDRRNQPQHF.

The V call is TRBV6-1, the J call TRBJ2-1; TRBD2 might be the D (7 bases). The CDR3 covers 15 residues. The germline V and J ends were trimmed by 2 bases and 3 bases, with 11 bases remaining between them. Germline V gives CDR1 MNHNS, CDR2 SASEGT. CDR3 sequence: CASSERGTIYNEQFF. The CDR3 nucleotides read TGTGCCAGCAGTGAAAGGGGGACTATCTACAATGAGCAGTTCTTC.

This chain links TRBV5-1 with TRBJ2-7, with a possible D match to TRBD2 (5 bases). Germline loops: CDR1 SGHRS, CDR2 YFSETQ. V gave up 0 bases and J gave up 2 bases, with 9 bases separating them. The CDR3 runs to 14 residues. The DNA for the CDR3 is TGCGCCAGCAGCTTGGAGGGAGTTACCTACGAGCAGTACTTC. Its protein product is CASSLEGVTYEQYF.

CDR3 sequence (DNA): TGTGCCAGACGACGACAGGGACCCATGAACACTGAAGCTTTCTTT. It specifies CARRRQGPMNTEAFF. The chain joins TRBV2 to TRBJ1-1; 7 bases are shared with TRBD1. With V trimmed by 9 bases and J by 0 bases, 10 bases remained unmatched. The CDR3 is 15 residues long. Germline V lookup: CDR1 SNHLY, CDR2 FYNNEI.

The J gene is TRBJ2-2, the V gene TRBV5-1, with 9 nucleotides matching TRBD2. The CDR3 sequence is 15 residues long. Germline V gives CDR1 SGHRS, CDR2 YFSETQ. The V gene end was trimmed by 3 bases and the J gene end by 7 bases; junction bases not matched to a gene: 7. The chain's CDR3 is CASSWRTSEGGELFF. CDR3 sequence (DNA): TGCGCCAGCAGCTGGCGGACTAGCGAGGGCGGGGAGCTGTTTTTT.

The J gene is TRBJ2-1, the V gene TRBV11-3; D possibly corresponds to TRBD1 (5 bases). Trimming removed 2 bases at V and 6 bases at J, with 17 bases between. This CDR3 has 16 residues. Germline assignment: CDR1 SGHNT and CDR2 YENEEA. The CDR3 loop is CASSLRLGQGSNEQFF. DNA of the CDR3: TGTGCCAGCAGCTTAAGGCTGGGCCAGGGCAGCAATGAGCAGTTCTTC.

V gene TRBV4-1 combines with J gene TRBJ2-3; 14 bases fit TRBD2. The trim removed 4 bases at V and 0 bases at J, leaving 9 bases unmatched. CDR1 MGHRA and CDR2 YSYEKL come from the germline V gene. This CDR3 contains 19 residues. CDR3 in amino acids: CASSLFEGLAGASTDTQYF. CDR3 sequence (DNA): TGCGCCAGCAGCCTATTCGAGGGACTAGCGGGGGCCAGCACAGATACGCAGTATTTT.

This rearrangement joins TRBV25-1 to TRBJ1-3; D may be TRBD1 (6 bases). CDR1 is MGHDK and CDR2 is SYGVNS in the germline V gene. V lost 4 bases to trimming and J lost 4 bases, with 14 bases between them. The CDR3 extends over 15 amino acids. This CDR3 reads CASSVNRDAGNTIYF. In DNA form, the CDR3 reads TGTGCCAGCAGTGTGAACAGGGACGCAGGAAACACCATATATTTT. The entire variable domain, with the rest obtained from reference TRBV25-1 and TRBJ1-3, is as follows: EADIYQTPRYLVIGTGKKITLECSQTMGHDKMYWYQQDPGMELHLIHYSYGVNSTEKGDLSSESTVSRIRTEHFPLTLESARPSHTSQYLCASSVNRDAGNTIYFGEGSWLTVV.

The chain employs TRBV13 and TRBJ2-7; TRBD1 aligns across 8 bases. Germline V gene data show CDR1 as PRHDT and CDR2 as FYEKMQ (reference sequence). CDR3 length equals 15 residues. V lost 2 bases and J lost 1; bases outside the gene matches: 4. The CDR3 nucleotides are TGTGCCAGCAGCTTAAAACAGGGGGTTTCCTACGAGCAGTACTTC. Protein product: CASSLKQGVSYEQYF.

The chain is built from TRBV2 and TRBJ1-4; D gene ambiguous. V was cut by 4 bases and J by 4 bases, with 7 bases left in between. CDR1 is SNHLY and CDR2 is FYNNEI in the germline V gene. This CDR3 has 13 residues. CDR3 residues: CASSARVNEKLFF. For the CDR3, the DNA is TGTGCCAGCAGTGCTCGGGTTAATGAAAAACTGTTTTTT.

This chain connects TRBV25-1 to TRBJ1-2, with 7 positions matching TRBD1. The ends lost 7 bases at V and 3 bases at J; junction bases unmatched: 8. CDR3 length: 14 amino acids. Germline loops: CDR1 MGHDK, CDR2 SYGVNS. CDR3 coding DNA: TGTGCCAGCAATGCGGACAGGCCCGACTATGGCTACACCTTC. This codes for CASNADRPDYGYTF.

This chain connects TRBV18 to TRBJ1-1, with 7 bases that match TRBD1. Germline CDR1 KGHSH, CDR2 LQKENI. The J segment lost 4 bases and the V segment lost 0 bases, leaving 2 bases of the junction unmatched. This CDR3 has 14 residues. CDR3: CASSPPRGLTEAFF. The CDR3, as DNA: TGTGCCAGCTCACCACCTAGGGGGCTCACTGAAGCTTTCTTT.

The chain links TRBV11-2 to TRBJ2-2; possibly TRBD1 for D (6 bases). The germline V gene encodes CDR1 SGHAT and CDR2 FQNNGV. The CDR3 spans 14 residues. V dropped 5 bases and J dropped 4 bases, with 11 bases sitting between them. CDR3 DNA sequence: TGTGCCAGCAGCGCCGGGACACTCACCGGGGAGCTGTTTTTT. This translates into CASSAGTLTGELFF.

The genes are TRBV3-1 (or the pseudogene TRBV3-2) and TRBJ2-2; perhaps TRBD1 as D (5 bases). Deletions cut 4 bases from V and 6 bases from J, with 9 bases between. Germline CDR1 is LGHDT and CDR2 is YNNKEL (reference sequence). The CDR3 is 13 residues long. The CDR3 bases are TGTGCCAGCAGCCCAGGGTTCTCCGGGGAGCTGTTTTTT. Translation: CASSPGFSGELFF.

This clone was counted only a few times. V and J are TRBV30 and TRBJ1-5; no clear D. The CDR3 is made up of 14 amino acids. Germline assignment: CDR1 GTSNPN and CDR2 SVGIG (reference sequence). V was cut by 1 base and J by 0 bases, with 7 bases left in between. The CDR3 bases are TGTGCCTGGAGTGATAATAATAGCAATCAGCCCCAGCATTTT. Amino acids: CAWSDNNSNQPQHF.

The gene calls are TRBV3-1 (or the pseudogene TRBV3-2) and TRBJ1-2, with D maybe TRBD1 (6 bases). Germline V gives CDR1 LGHDT, CDR2 YNNKEL (reference sequence). V was clipped by 1 base and J by 4 bases, with 16 bases between them. This CDR3 spans 16 amino acids. The CDR3: CASSQGGGRLSYGYTF. DNA of the CDR3: TGTGCCAGCAGCCAAGGGGGGGGGCGGTTGAGCTATGGCTACACCTTC.

The rearrangement joins TRBV2 to TRBJ2-1; TRBD2 aligns across 8 bases. The germline CDR1 and CDR2 sequences are SNHLY and FYNNEI. This CDR3 is 15 amino acids long. Trimming cost V 1 base and J 7 bases; bases outside gene matches: 6. CDR3 DNA sequence: TGTGCCAGCAGTGAAGAGAACGGGGGGGCTAATGAGCAGTTCTTC. This codes for CASSEENGGANEQFF.

The chain has TRBV5-6 and TRBJ1-1; D remains ambiguous. The V end lost 5 bases, the J end lost 1 base, and 3 bases lay between the germline ends. From germline, CDR1 is SGHDT and CDR2 YYEEEE. There are 11 residues in the CDR3. The CDR3 is CASSRNTEAFF. The CDR3 DNA reads TGTGCCAGCAGTAGGAACACTGAAGCTTTCTTT.

The chain carries TRBV19 and TRBJ1-2, with D maybe TRBD1 (5 bases). Trimming shortened V by 6 bases and J by 7 bases, and 12 bases separated the two germline ends. Germline CDR1 is LNHDA and CDR2 is SQIVND (reference sequence). This CDR3 comprises 12 residues. The CDR3 bases are TGTGCCAGTAGCGACCCCAGGGTTGGCTACACCTTC. It yields the protein CASSDPRVGYTF.

The chain combines TRBV30 with TRBJ1-1, with 12 bases matching TRBD1. Germline CDR1 is GTSNPN and CDR2 is SVGIG (reference sequence). The CDR3 covers 14 residues. Unmatched junction bases numbered 4, after V lost 1 base and J lost 7 bases. CDR3 DNA sequence: TGTGCCTGGAGTGGGGGACAGGGGGCCTTTGAAGCTTTCTTT. Translated: CAWSGGQGAFEAFF.

The rearrangement joins TRBV6-8 to TRBJ2-5; a possible D gene is TRBD1 (6 bases). This CDR3 spans 17 amino acids. Trimming shortened V by 6 bases and J by 1 base, and 21 bases separated the two germline ends. Germline V gene lookup returns CDR1 MNHGY and CDR2 SAAAGT. CDR3: CASRANRTEGAQETQYF. In DNA, the CDR3 is TGTGCCAGCAGGGCCAATCGGACAGAAGGGGCCCAAGAGACCCAGTACTTC.

The DNA for the CDR3 is TGTGCCAGCAGCTTGGGGGACAGGGGAACTTCTAACACTGAAGCTTTCTTT. Amino acid sequence: CASSLGDRGTSNTEAFF. The chain links TRBV5-4 to TRBJ1-1; TRBD1 matches 10 bases. This CDR3 contains 17 residues. With 0 bases clipped from V and 2 bases from J, the junction kept 7 bases outside the gene matches. Germline lookup yields CDR1 SGHNT and CDR2 YYREEE (reference sequence).

The chain combines TRBV27 with TRBJ2-1; D call uncertain. This CDR3 spans 15 amino acids. Trimming removed 0 bases from V and 9 bases from J, with 15 bases in between. Germline V gives CDR1 MNHEY, CDR2 SMNVEV (reference sequence). The DNA for the CDR3 is TGTGCCAGCAGTTTATCCGGTTCCCCAAGTGGTGAGCAGTTCTTC. It specifies CASSLSGSPSGEQFF.

This clone showed up just once. The chain recombines TRBV6-5 with TRBJ2-7, with D possibly being TRBD2 (6 bases). Per the germline V gene, CDR1 is MNHEY and CDR2 is SVGAGI. Trimming removed 6 bases at V and 0 bases at J, with 12 bases between. This CDR3 region has 14 residues. The CDR3 loop is CASRLRGASYEQYF. The DNA for the CDR3 is TGTGCCAGCAGGCTGCGGGGCGCCTCCTACGAGCAGTACTTC.

This clone was seen a handful of times. At one end the junction does not follow the germline gene, possibly because of a read error. The chain joins TRBV2 to TRBJ1-6; tentatively, D is TRBD1 (6 bases). Germline V gene lookup returns CDR1 SNHLY and CDR2 FYNNEI. The CDR3 contains 13 residues. The chain's CDR3 is CASSERAGNRGTF. The CDR3 DNA sequence: TGTGCCAGCAGTGAAAGGGCCGGGAACAGAGGGACATTT. Combining the CDR3 with reference TRBV2 and TRBJ1-6 gives the whole variable domain EPEVTQTPSHQVTQMGQEVILRCVPISNHLYFYWYRQILGQKVEFLVSFYNNEISEKSEIFDDQFSVERPDGSNFTLKIRSTKLEDSAMYFCASSERAGNRGTFGNGTRLTVT.

This chain joins TRBV10-3 and TRBJ1-1; D remains ambiguous. The CDR3 is made up of 13 amino acids. Trimming removed 6 bases at V and 3 bases at J, with 11 bases between. Looked up from germline, CDR1 is ENHRY and CDR2 is SYGVKD. The chain's CDR3 is CAISGNLDTEAFF. The CDR3 DNA is TGTGCCATCAGCGGGAATTTAGACACTGAAGCTTTCTTT.